This TCR beta chain was profiled in a study of T cells in Graves' hyperthyroidism and ophthalmopathy. Regarding the study as a whole: Using 13 V-J features, a model discriminated ophthalmopathy from stable hyperthyroidism.

Patients aged 18 to 65 had newly diagnosed hyperthyroidism that had lasted under 2 months. Uncontrolled infection, other autoimmune disease, pregnancy or lactation led to exclusion. PBMCs came from around 10 ml fresh peripheral blood. RNA transcripts gave rise to amplified TCR beta CDR3 regions. HTBI primers were employed in a first-round RT-PCR of the TCR CDR3. TCRdb re-derived calls from the multiplex PCR reads in MiXCR, one entry per CDR3 protein. Of 280,000 or so distinct CDR3 sequences in the sample, about 15% were seen once. This clonotype was counted many times. Its antigen is unidentified. Looked up from germline, CDR1 is MDHEN and CDR2 is SYDVKM. This CDR3 is 13 amino acids long. V dropped 7 bases and J dropped 11 bases, with 18 bases sitting between them.

The V and J genes are TRBV28 and TRBJ1-5; D is perhaps TRBD1 (5 bases). This clonotype was obtained from a woman in her forties or fifties with Graves' hyperthyroidism that later progressed to Graves' ophthalmopathy. Material: blood. DNA for the CDR3: TGTGCCAGCAACTTGGGGCCCCACATAGCCCAGCATTTT. It yields the protein CASNLGPHIAQHF. Drawing the rest from reference TRBV28 and TRBJ1-5, the complete variable domain is DVKVTQSSRYLVKRTGEKVFLECVQDMDHENMFWYRQDPGLGLRLIYFSYDVKMKEKGDIPEGYSVSREKKERFSLILESASTNQTSMYLCASNLGPHIAQHFGDGTRLSIL.